What follows are 6 T cell receptor beta chains derived from one specimen sequenced in a study of blood T cell repertoires in COVID-19. The table came from immunoSEQ multiplex PCR; TCRdb's copy has only in-frame clones and leaves some out. The sample gives about 270,000 clones, approximately 77% of which show up once; roughly 3.1% is in the top ten. Sequencing was carried out using peripheral blood. The receptors stem from a woman younger than 30 with acute or convalescent COVID-19.

This sequence joins TRBV28 and TRBJ1-6, with TRBD1 matching over 7 bases. The CDR3 length is 17 residues. V was pared by 6 bases and J by 1 base, with 9 bases of the junction left unmatched. The germline gives CDR1 MDHEN, CDR2 SYDVKM. The CDR3 DNA is TGTGCCAGCAGGCCTACAGGGGCTTTGTCCTATAATTCACCCCTCCACTTT. Amino acid sequence: CASRPTGALSYNSPLHF.

The V and J genes are TRBV3-1 (or the pseudogene TRBV3-2) and TRBJ2-7; 7 bases are shared with TRBD2. The CDR3 is 15 amino acids. The V gene's germline CDR1 is LGHDT and CDR2 YNNKEL (reference sequence). J gave up 3 bases and V 4 bases, and 9 bases lay outside the gene matches. The CDR3 here is CASSLSHSGIYEQYF. The CDR3 nucleotides read TGTGCCAGCAGCCTTTCTCACAGCGGGATCTACGAGCAGTACTTC.

The chain carries TRBV5-5 and TRBJ1-1; tentative D call: TRBD1 (6 bases). The germline CDR1 and CDR2 sequences are SGHKS and YYEKEE (reference sequence). Trimming took off 2 bases at V and 1 base at J, with 9 bases between the two ends. The CDR3 covers 14 residues. CDR3 nucleotide sequence: TGTGCCAGCAGCTTCGAAGGGGGGAACACTGAAGCTTTCTTT. This sequence encodes CASSFEGGNTEAFF. The complete variable domain, with remaining parts taken from reference TRBV5-5 and TRBJ1-1, reads DAGVTQSPTHLIKTRGQQVTLRCSPISGHKSVSWYQQVLGQGPQFIFQYYEKEERGRGNFPDRFSARQFPNYSSELNVNALLLGDSALYLCASSFEGGNTEAFFGQGTRLTVV.

The chain links TRBV6-5 to TRBJ1-1; 9 bases align to TRBD1. Germline V gene lookup returns CDR1 MNHEY and CDR2 SVGAGI. The length of the CDR3 is 14 residues. After removal of 8 bases from V and 4 bases from J, the junction contained 8 bases not matched to a gene. CDR3 DNA sequence: TGTGCCAGCCACGTACAGGGGGCGGCCACTGAAGCTTTCTTT. Protein: CASHVQGAATEAFF.

The J gene is TRBJ1-1, the V gene TRBV3-1 (or the pseudogene TRBV3-2); a weak D match, TRBD1 (6 bases). The germline V and J ends were trimmed by 6 bases and 4 bases, with 12 bases remaining between them. The germline V gene encodes CDR1 LGHDT and CDR2 YNNKEL (reference sequence). The length of the CDR3 is 13 residues. The CDR3: CASRLQGFTEAFF. For the CDR3, the DNA is TGTGCCAGCAGACTACAGGGATTCACTGAAGCTTTCTTT.

This rearrangement joins TRBV5-1 to TRBJ1-3, with D perhaps TRBD1 (5 bases). The CDR3 is made up of 17 amino acids. CDR1 is SGHRS, CDR2 YFSETQ, per germline. Trimming cost V 0 bases and J 4 bases, with 17 bases left between them. The CDR3, as DNA: TGCGCCAGCAGCTTGGCCCCGGCAGGGTCTTTAGGAAACACCATATATTTT. It codes for CASSLAPAGSLGNTIYF.